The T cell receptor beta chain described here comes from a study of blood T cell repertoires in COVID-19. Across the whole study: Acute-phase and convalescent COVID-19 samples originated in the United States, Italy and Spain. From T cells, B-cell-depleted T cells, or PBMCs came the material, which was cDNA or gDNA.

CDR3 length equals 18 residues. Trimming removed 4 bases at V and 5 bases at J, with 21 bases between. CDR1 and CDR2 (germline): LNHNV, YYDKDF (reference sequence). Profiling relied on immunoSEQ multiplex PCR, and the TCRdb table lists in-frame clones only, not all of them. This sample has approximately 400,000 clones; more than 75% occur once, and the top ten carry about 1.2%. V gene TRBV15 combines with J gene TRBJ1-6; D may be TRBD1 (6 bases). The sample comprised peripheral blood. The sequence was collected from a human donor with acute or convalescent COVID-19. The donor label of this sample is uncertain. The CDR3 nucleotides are TGTGCCACCAGCAAAACCACCCGACAGGCTGGCCATAATTCACCCCTCCACTTT. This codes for CATSKTTRQAGHNSPLHF.